Listed below are T cell receptor beta chains from one sample, sequenced in a study of CD8 T cells in ankylosing spondylitis. TCRdb re-called the 5' RACE reads with MiXCR, one entry per CDR3 protein. The sample includes roughly 280,000 distinct CDR3 sequences, approximately 20% of them seen just once. Material: blood, either unsorted or a sorted T cell fraction (not recorded which). These receptors were taken from a male donor with ankylosing spondylitis or in good health (not recorded which). Both conserved end residues are part of each CDR3. A D gene is named only where the DNA matches it firmly. Not all rows give a size; the values are once, few, many and, for expanded clones, a class.

j_call clone_size v_call d_call cdr3_nt cdr3_aa
TRBJ1-5 NA TRBV5-1 TRBD1 TGCGCCAGCAGCCCGGGGACAGGGGTTGGCAATCAGCCCCAGCATTTT CASSPGTGVGNQPQHF
TRBJ1-6 many TRBV4-1 NA TGCGCCAGCAGCCAAGATCCGCGGGATTCACCCCTCCACTTT CASSQDPRDSPLHF
TRBJ1-1 few TRBV6-1 NA TGTGCCAGCAGTGAAGCTTGGGGGAACACTGAAGCTTTCTTT CASSEAWGNTEAFF
TRBJ2-1 few TRBV7-2 TRBD2 TGTGCCAGCAGCTTAAGTTGGGTAGCGGGGATCTACAATGAGCAGTTCTTC CASSLSWVAGIYNEQFF
TRBJ2-2 NA TRBV10-3 NA TGTGCCACACTGAGGGATGGAGGCACCGGGGAGCTGTTTTTT CATLRDGGTGELFF
TRBJ1-5 many TRBV6-5 NA TGTGCCAGCAGTTACTCGAGAGGGACCAATCAGCCCCAGCATTTT CASSYSRGTNQPQHF
TRBJ2-1 NA TRBV5-1 TRBD2 TGCGCCAGCAGCCCCAGACTAGCGGGGGATGAGCAGTTCTTC CASSPRLAGDEQFF
TRBJ1-2 few TRBV20-1 NA TGCAGTGCTCCGGGGGGGGCGCTTGTGCAAGGCTACACCTTC CSAPGGALVQGYTF
TRBJ2-1 NA TRBV5-1 NA TGCGCCAGCAGCTTGGATTCCCGCAATGAGCAGTTCTTC CASSLDSRNEQFF
TRBJ1-2 few TRBV20-1 NA TGCAGTGCCAACCCGGCTGGTAACTATGGCTACACCTTC CSANPAGNYGYTF
TRBJ1-4 many TRBV12-3/TRBV12-4 TRBD1 TGTGCCAGCAGGTCCGGGACAGGGGGGAAACTGTTTTTT CASRSGTGGKLFF
TRBJ1-5 NA TRBV28 NA TGTGCCAGCAGTTTCTTAATAGGGCAGGCGGCCAATCAGCCCCAGCATTTT CASSFLIGQAANQPQHF
TRBJ2-5 few TRBV5-1 NA TGCGCCAGCAGCTTAGACGGTCTAGCGGAGACCCAGTACTTC CASSLDGLAETQYF
TRBJ1-5 NA TRBV12-3/TRBV12-4 NA TGTGCCAGCAGTTTTAGACAGACCTATCATCCCCAGCATTTT CASSFRQTYHPQHF
TRBJ1-2 few TRBV12-3/TRBV12-4 TRBD1 TGTGCCAGCAGCCGTGGGACAGCTTCCACCTATGGCTACACCTTC CASSRGTASTYGYTF
TRBJ2-5 few TRBV20-1 NA TGCAGTGCTAGAGGCGGCTTCCAAGAGACCCAGTACTTC CSARGGFQETQYF
TRBJ2-1 few TRBV29-1 TRBD1 TGCAGCGTTGGAGAGGGACAGGTCGAGTACAATGAGCAGTTCTTC CSVGEGQVEYNEQFF
TRBJ1-4 once TRBV5-1 TRBD1 TGCGCCAGCAGCTTGTGGACAGGGACCCAAACTAATGAAAAACTGTTTTTT CASSLWTGTQTNEKLFF
TRBJ2-1 few TRBV9 NA TGTGCCAGCCCTATCGGGACCGATGAGCAGTTCTTC CASPIGTDEQFF
TRBJ2-3 few TRBV3-1 TRBD2 TGTGCCAGCAGCCAAGTGGCGGGGGGGAGTACGCAGTATTTT CASSQVAGGSTQYF
TRBJ2-1 many TRBV5-1 NA TGCGCCAGCAGCTTAAGCGTGGGGGCCAATGAGCAGTTCTTC CASSLSVGANEQFF
TRBJ2-2 few TRBV28 NA TGTGCCAGCAGTTTCGACCGGAGGCACACCGGGGAGCTGTTTTTT CASSFDRRHTGELFF
TRBJ2-2 NA TRBV5-1 TRBD1 TGCGCCAGCAAACCCTGGACAGGGTCGAACACCGGGGAGCTGTTTTTT CASKPWTGSNTGELFF
TRBJ1-4 NA TRBV28 NA TGTGCCAGCAGTTTCGCGGGCTCGGTAGAAAAACTGTTTTTT CASSFAGSVEKLFF
TRBJ1-4 NA TRBV28 NA TGTGCCAGCAGTTCCTACTGGGGGCGGGATAATGAAAAACTGTTTTTT CASSSYWGRDNEKLFF